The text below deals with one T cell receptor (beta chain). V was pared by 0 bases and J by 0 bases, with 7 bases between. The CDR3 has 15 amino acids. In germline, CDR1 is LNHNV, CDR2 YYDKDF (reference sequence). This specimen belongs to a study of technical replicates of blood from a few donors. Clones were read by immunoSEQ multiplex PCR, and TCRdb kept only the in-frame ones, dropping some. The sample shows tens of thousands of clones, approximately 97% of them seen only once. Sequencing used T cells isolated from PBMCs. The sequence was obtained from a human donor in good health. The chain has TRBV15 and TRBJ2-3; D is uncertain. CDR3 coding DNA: TGTGCCACCAGCAGAGATCGTCCGAGCACAGATACGCAGTATTTT. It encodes CATSRDRPSTDTQYF.